A selection of T cell receptor beta chains follows, all from one sample in a study of PD-1 blockade in mismatch repair-deficient tumors. The data were produced by immunoSEQ multiplex PCR, yet TCRdb's version contains in-frame clones alone and is incomplete. The data show 25,000 to 30,000 clones, around 85% seen once. The specimen was PBMCs, collected before pembrolizumab treatment. Receptors were obtained from an adult with mismatch repair-deficient cancer. Each CDR3 is given with its conserved first and last residue.

CDR3aa: CASRYQETQYF
v_gene: TRBV2

CDR3aa: CASSLWTGGTDTQYF
v_gene: TRBV7-6

CDR3aa: CASSRTGAGYTF
v_gene: TRBV6-5

CDR3aa: CASSLAAGGGEKLFF
v_gene: TRBV5-1

CDR3aa: CASVMSELAIYGYTF
v_gene: TRBV6-1

CDR3aa: CASSSDKLNTEAFF
v_gene: TRBV6-6

CDR3aa: CASSVATSGTGLGTQYF
v_gene: TRBV9

CDR3aa: CASSKDREGSLHF
v_gene: TRBV5-1

CDR3aa: CASSRAGYNEQFF
v_gene: TRBV5-8

CDR3aa: CASSRPGNSGANVLTF
v_gene: TRBV7-9

CDR3aa: CASSFPGYGNQPQHF
v_gene: TRBV28

CDR3aa: CASSLAIVLAGDPPHEQYF
v_gene: TRBV7-8

CDR3aa: CASSERGLAGGWQETQYF
v_gene: TRBV6-1

CDR3aa: CASSGGTGENYGYTF
v_gene: TRBV9

CDR3aa: CASSQPGTGGWSTF
v_gene: TRBV11-3

CDR3aa: CASSPHPPSTDTQYF
v_gene: TRBV11-2

CDR3aa: CASSLVPGMGQPQHF
v_gene: TRBV7-2

CDR3aa: CASTPGSEPNYGYTF
v_gene: TRBV5-1

CDR3aa: CASSYSGTGNTEAFF
v_gene: TRBV6-5

CDR3aa: CASTGDRSSYEQYF
v_gene: TRBV21-1

CDR3aa: CASRFPSGSADTQYF
v_gene: TRBV27

CDR3aa: CATRRGTASSGANVLTF
v_gene: TRBV15

CDR3aa: CASSSVGQAGPEQYF
v_gene: TRBV4-1

CDR3aa: CASSGLPAASSYNEQFF
v_gene: TRBV5-1

CDR3aa: CASSVAGPYGYTF
v_gene: TRBV11-2

CDR3aa: CATSRDPGSGRELFF
v_gene: TRBV15

CDR3aa: CASSSHGTSGYNEQFF
v_gene: TRBV5-1

CDR3aa: CASSYLAVGETQYF
v_gene: TRBV5-1

CDR3aa: CASSLGLAGGRYEQYF
v_gene: TRBV7-2

CDR3aa: CASSKQEKGREGNEQFF
v_gene: TRBV21-1

CDR3aa: CAWSGGPGNTIYF
v_gene: TRBV30

CDR3aa: CASSAPLGTEVGEQFF
v_gene: TRBV5-1

CDR3aa: CASGGSGSATDTQYF
v_gene: TRBV21-1

CDR3aa: CASSPLASGKGETQYF
v_gene: TRBV5-1

CDR3aa: CASSVGAGTGLIEQYF
v_gene: TRBV9

CDR3aa: CASSSTGLNTEAFF
v_gene: TRBV7-8

CDR3aa: CANLRATLISYNSPLHF
v_gene: TRBV28

CDR3aa: CASRGTYQETQYF
v_gene: TRBV2

CDR3aa: CASSEGPGAKNIQYF
v_gene: TRBV6-1

CDR3aa: CATSTQGHNEQFF
v_gene: TRBV15

CDR3aa: CASSQDLPRSYNEQFF
v_gene: TRBV4-2

CDR3aa: CASSHSGTSTLNEQFF
v_gene: TRBV4-2

CDR3aa: CASSQELIAANEQFF
v_gene: TRBV14

CDR3aa: CASSLESSGSTQYF
v_gene: TRBV7-2

CDR3aa: CASSGTGGRSGNQPQHF
v_gene: TRBV2

CDR3aa: CASSRAGGPYEQYF
v_gene: TRBV7-2

CDR3aa: CASSLGDRGKTF
v_gene: TRBV7-9

CDR3aa: CSVTGTGGAGQPQHF
v_gene: TRBV29-1

CDR3aa: CASSPGGGGKREQFF
v_gene: TRBV18

CDR3aa: CASSLLPRNEKLFF
v_gene: TRBV28

CDR3aa: CASGGTVYEQYF
v_gene: TRBV10-2

CDR3aa: CASSVTPSGGEAFF
v_gene: TRBV9